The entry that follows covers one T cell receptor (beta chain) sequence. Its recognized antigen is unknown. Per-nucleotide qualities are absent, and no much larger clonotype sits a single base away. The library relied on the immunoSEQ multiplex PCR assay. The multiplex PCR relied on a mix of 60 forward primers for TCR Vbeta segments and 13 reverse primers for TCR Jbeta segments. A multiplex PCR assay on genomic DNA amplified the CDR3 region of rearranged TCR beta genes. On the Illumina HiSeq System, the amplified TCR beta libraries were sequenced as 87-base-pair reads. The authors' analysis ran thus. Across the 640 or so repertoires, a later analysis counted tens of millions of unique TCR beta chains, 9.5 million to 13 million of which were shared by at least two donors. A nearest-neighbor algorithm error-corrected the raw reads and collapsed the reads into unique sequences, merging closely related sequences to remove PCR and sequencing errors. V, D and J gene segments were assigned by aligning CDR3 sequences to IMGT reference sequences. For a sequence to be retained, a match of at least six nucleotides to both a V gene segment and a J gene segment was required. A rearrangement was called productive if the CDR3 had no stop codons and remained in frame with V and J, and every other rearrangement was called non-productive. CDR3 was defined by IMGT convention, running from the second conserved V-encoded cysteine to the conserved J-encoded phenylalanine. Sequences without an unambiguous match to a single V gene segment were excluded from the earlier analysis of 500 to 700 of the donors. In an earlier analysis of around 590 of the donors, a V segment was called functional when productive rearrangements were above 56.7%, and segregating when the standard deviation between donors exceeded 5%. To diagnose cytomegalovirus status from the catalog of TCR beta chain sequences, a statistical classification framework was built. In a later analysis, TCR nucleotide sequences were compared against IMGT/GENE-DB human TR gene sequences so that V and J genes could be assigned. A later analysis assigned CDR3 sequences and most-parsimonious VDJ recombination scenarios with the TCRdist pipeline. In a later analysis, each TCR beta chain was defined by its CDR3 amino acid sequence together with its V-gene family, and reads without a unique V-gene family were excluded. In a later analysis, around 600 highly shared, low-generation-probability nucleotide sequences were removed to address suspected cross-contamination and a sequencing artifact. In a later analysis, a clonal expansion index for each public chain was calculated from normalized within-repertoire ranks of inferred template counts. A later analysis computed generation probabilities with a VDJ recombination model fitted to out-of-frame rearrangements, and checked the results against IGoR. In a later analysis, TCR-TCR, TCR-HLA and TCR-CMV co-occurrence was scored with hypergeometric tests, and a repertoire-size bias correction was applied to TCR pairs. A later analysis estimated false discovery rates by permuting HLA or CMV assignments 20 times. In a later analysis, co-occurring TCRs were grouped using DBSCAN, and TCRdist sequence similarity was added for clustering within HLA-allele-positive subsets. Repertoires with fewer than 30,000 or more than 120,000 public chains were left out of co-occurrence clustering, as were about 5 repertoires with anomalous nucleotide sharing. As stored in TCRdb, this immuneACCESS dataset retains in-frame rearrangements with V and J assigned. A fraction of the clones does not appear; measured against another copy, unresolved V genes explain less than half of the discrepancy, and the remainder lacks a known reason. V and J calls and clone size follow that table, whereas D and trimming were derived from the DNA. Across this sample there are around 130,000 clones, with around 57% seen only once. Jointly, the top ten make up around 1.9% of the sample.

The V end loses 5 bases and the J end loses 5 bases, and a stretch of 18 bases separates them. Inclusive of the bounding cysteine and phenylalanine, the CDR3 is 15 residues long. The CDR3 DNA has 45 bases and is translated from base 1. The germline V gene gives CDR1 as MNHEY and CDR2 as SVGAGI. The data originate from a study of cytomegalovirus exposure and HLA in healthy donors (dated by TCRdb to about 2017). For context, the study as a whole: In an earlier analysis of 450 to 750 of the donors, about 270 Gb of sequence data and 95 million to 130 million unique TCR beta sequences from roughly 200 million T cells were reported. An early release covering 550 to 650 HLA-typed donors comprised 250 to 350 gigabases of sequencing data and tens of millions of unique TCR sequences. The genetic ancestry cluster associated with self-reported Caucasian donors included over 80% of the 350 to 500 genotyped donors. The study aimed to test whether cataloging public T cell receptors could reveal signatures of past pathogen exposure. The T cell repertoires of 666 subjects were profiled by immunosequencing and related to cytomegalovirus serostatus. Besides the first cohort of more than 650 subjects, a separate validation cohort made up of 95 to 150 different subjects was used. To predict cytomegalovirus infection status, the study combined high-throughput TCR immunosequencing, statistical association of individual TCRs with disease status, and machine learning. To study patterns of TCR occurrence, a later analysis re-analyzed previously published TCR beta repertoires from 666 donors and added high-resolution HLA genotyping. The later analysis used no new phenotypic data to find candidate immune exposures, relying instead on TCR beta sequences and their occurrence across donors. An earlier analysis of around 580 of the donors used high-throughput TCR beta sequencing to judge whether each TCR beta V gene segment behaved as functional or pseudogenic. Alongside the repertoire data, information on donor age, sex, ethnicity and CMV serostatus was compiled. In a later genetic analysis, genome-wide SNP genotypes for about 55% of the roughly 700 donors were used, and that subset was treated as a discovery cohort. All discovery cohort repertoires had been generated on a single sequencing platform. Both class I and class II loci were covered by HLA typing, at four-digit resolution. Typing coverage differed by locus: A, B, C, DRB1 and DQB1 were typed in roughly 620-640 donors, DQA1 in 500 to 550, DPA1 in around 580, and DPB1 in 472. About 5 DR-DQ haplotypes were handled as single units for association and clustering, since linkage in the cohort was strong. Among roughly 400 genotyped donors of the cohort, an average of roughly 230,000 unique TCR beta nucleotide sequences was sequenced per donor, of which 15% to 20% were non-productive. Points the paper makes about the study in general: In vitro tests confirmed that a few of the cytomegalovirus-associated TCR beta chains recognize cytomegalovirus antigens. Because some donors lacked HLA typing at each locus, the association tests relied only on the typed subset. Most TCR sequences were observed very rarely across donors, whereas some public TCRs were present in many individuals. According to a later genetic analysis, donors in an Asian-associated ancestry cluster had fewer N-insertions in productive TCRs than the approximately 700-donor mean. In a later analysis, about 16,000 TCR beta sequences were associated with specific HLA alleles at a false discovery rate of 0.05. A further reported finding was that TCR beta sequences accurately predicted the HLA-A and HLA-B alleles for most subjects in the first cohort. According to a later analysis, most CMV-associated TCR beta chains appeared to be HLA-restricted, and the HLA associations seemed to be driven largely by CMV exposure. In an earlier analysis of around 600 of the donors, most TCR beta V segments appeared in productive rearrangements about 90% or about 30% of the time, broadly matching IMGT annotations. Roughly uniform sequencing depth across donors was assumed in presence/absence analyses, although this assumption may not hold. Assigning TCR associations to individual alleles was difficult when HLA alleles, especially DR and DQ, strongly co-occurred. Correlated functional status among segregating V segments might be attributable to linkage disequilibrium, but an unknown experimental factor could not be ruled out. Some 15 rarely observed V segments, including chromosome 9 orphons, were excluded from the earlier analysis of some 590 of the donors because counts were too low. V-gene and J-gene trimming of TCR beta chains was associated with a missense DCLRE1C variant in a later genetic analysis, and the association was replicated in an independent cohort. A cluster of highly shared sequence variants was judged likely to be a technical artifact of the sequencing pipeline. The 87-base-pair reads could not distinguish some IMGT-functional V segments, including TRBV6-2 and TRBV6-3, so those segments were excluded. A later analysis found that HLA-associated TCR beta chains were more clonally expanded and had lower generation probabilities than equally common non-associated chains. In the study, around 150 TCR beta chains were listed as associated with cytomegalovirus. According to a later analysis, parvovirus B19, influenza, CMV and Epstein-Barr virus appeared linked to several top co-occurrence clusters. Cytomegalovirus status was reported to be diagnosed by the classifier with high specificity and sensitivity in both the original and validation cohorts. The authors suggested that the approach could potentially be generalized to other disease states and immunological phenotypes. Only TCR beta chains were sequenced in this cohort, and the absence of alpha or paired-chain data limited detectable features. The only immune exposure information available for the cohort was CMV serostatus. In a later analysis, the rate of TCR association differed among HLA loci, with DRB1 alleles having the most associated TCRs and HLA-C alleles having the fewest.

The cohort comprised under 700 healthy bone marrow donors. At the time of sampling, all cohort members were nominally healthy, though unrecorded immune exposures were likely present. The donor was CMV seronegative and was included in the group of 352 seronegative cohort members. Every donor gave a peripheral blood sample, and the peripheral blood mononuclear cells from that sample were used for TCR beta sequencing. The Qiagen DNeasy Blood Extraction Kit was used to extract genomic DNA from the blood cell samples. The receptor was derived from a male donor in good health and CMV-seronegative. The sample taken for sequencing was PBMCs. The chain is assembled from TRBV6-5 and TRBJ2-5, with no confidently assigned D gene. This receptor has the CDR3 CASSRTAELGETQYF. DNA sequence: TGTGCCAGCAGTCGTACGGCCGAGCTCGGGGAGACCCAGTACTTC.